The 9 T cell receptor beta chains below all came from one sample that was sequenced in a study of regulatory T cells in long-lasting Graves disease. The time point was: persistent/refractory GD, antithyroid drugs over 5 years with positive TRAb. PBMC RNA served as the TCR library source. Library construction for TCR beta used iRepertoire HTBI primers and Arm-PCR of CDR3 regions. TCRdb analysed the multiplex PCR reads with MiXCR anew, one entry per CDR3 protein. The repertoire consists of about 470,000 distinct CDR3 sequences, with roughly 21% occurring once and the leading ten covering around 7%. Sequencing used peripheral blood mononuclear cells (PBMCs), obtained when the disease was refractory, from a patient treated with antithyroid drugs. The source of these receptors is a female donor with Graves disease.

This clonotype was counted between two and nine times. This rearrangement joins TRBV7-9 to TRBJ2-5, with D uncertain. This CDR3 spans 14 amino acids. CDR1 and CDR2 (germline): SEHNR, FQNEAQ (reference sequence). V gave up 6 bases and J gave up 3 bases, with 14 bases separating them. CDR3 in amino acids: CASSPTLEKETQYF. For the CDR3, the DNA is TGTGCCAGCAGTCCAACCTTAGAAAAAGAGACCCAGTACTTC.

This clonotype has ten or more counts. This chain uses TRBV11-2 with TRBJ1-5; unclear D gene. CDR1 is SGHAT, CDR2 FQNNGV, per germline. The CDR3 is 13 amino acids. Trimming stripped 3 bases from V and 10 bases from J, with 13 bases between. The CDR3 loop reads CASSFTSTGPQHF. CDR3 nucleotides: TGTGCCAGCAGCTTCACCTCAACGGGTCCCCAGCATTTT.

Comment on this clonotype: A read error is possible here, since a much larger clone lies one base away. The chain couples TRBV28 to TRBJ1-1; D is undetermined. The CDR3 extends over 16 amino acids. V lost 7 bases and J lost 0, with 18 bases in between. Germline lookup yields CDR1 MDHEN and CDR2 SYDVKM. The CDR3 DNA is TGTGCCAGCACCTCACCGAGATGGAGATTGAACACTGAAGCTTTCTTT. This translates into CASTSPRWRLNTEAFF.

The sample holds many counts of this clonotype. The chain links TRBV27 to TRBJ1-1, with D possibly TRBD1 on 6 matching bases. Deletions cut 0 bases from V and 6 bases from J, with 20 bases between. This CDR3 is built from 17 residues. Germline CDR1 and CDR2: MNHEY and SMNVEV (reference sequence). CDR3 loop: CASSLSVGPGEVPEAFF. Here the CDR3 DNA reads TGTGCCAGCAGTTTATCAGTAGGGCCAGGGGAGGTCCCTGAAGCTTTCTTT.

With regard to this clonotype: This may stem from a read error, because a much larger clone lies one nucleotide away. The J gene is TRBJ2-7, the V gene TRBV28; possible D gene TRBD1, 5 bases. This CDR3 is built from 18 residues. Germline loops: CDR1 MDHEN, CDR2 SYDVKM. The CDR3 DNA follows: TGTGTCAGCAGTCCTTACTCCTCGACAGCCTCATCCTCCTACGAGCAGTACTTC. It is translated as CVSSPYSSTASSSYEQYF.

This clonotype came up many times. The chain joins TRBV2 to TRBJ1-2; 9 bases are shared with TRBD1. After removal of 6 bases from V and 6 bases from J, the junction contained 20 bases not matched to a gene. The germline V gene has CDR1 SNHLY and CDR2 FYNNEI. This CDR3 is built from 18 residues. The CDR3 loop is CASSHPWDRALLMDGYTF. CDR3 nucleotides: TGTGCCAGCAGCCATCCGTGGGACAGGGCTTTACTTATGGATGGCTACACCTTC.

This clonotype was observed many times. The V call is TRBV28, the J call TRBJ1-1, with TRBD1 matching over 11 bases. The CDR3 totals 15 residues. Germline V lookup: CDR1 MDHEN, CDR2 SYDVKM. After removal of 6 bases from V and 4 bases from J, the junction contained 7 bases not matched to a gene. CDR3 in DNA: TGTGCCAGCAGCCAACCCGGGACAGGGGGCACTGAAGCTTTCTTT. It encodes CASSQPGTGGTEAFF.

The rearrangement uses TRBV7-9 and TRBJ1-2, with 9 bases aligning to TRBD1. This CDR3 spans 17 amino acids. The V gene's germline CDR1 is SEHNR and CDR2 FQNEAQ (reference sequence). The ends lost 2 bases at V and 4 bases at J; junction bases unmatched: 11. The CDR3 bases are TGTGCCAGCAGCTTAAAAGGGGCGACAGGGGGGGTCTATGGCTACACCTTC. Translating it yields CASSLKGATGGVYGYTF.

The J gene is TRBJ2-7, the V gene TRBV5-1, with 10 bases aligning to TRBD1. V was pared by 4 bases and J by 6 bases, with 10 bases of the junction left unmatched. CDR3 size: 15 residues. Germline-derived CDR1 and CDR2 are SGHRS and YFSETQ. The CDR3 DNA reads TGCGCCAGCAGCCCAACCGGGACAGGGGCCGGCGAGCAGTACTTC. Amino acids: CASSPTGTGAGEQYF.